This T cell receptor beta chain was sequenced during a study of chemoradiotherapy in HPV16-positive cancers (dated by TCRdb to 2022 to 2024). Some background on the complete study: Functional T-cell assays on cells from two HPV16-positive patients defined candidate HPV-specific T-cell clones and common TCR motifs. The candidate HPV-specific TCRs and motifs were then tracked in TCR repertoires from around 86 patients with HPV-related cancers. The study set out to ask whether T-cell immunity against the HPV oncoproteins E6 and E7 changes over the course of chemoradiotherapy and whether that immunity affects survival.

This clone was observed a handful of times. Its antigen remains undetermined. No base-level quality is on record; no much larger clone is a single base apart. Preparation of the library involved the immunoSEQ multiplex PCR assay. TCRdb provides this immuneACCESS table in a form limited to in-frame rearrangements. Some clones are lacking; in checked studies, under half of them reflect an unresolved V gene, and why the rest are absent is not known. The sample table holds approximately 12,000 clones, of which approximately 86% were seen once. The ten largest clones represent 4.5% to 7% of the sample. Repertoires were sampled multiple times during chemoradiotherapy, which allowed clonal expansion in the tumor microenvironment to be followed. The germline V gene supplies CDR1 SNHLY and CDR2 FYNNEI. The CDR3 holds 13 amino acids from the cysteine to the phenylalanine. The read is trimmed to its CDR3 DNA, 39 bases read in frame from base 1. Germline trimming amounts to 8 bases on V and 4 bases on J, with 4 as the count of junction bases outside the gene matches.

What the work shows at the level of the full study, not this receptor alone: Expansion of candidate HPV-specific clones and E7-related TCR motifs was observed in the tumor microenvironment during treatment, whereas no such expansion was observed for non-HPV-specific T cells. The functional definition of HPV-specific T cells was derived from only two HPV16-positive patients, and the survival association was reported for HPV16-positive patients. In HPV16-positive patients, expansion of HPV-responsive T cells during chemoradiotherapy was associated with improved recurrence-free survival.

The receptor was isolated from a human donor with HPV-associated anogenital cancer. This material consisted of blood, taken from a patient who underwent chemoradiotherapy. The sequence links TRBV2 to TRBJ1-5; the junction holds 8 bases that match TRBD1. The bases read TGTGCCAGCCGGACAGGGTGGAATCAGCCCCAGCATTTT. Translation gives CASRTGWNQPQHF.